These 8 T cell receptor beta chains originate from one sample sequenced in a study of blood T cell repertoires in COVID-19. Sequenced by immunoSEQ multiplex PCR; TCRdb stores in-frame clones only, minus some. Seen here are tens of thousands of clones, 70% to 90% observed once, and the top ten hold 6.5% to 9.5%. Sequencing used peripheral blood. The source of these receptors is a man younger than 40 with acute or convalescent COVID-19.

CDR3 sequence: CASSQLLASRSYNEQFF. The CDR3 DNA reads TGTGCCAGCAGCCAACTGCTAGCGTCCCGCTCCTACAATGAGCAGTTCTTC. The chain has TRBV4-2 and TRBJ2-1; weak D call: TRBD2 (6 bases). The CDR3 consists of 17 residues. Trimming took 2 bases from V and 0 from J, leaving 14 bases between them. Germline V gene data show CDR1 as LGHNA and CDR2 as YNFKEQ.

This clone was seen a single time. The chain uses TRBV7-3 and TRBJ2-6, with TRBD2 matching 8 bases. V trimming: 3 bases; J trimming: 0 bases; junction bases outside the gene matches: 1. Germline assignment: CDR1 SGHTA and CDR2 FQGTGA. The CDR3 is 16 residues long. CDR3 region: CASSFAGGSGANVLTF. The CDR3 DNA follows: TGTGCCAGCAGCTTTGCGGGAGGCTCTGGGGCCAACGTCCTGACTTTC. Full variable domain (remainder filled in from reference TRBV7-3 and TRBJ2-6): GAGVSQTPSNKVTEKGKYVELRCDPISGHTALYWYRQSLGQGPEFLIYFQGTGAADDSGLPNDRFFAVRPEGSVSTLKIQRTERGDSAVYLCASSFAGGSGANVLTFGAGSRLTVL.

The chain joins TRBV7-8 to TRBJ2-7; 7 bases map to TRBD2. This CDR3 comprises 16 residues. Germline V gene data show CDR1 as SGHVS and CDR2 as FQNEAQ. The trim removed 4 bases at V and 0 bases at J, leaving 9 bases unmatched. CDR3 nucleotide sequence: TGTGCCAGCAGCTGGGGGGGGTACACTACCTCCTACGAGCAGTACTTC. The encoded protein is CASSWGGYTTSYEQYF.

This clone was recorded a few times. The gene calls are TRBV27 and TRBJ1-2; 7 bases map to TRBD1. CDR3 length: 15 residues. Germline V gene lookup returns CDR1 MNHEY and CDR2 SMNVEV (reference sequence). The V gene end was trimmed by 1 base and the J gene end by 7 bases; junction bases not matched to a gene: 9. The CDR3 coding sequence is TGTGCCAGCAGTTTATACGAGGGGGCATCGGGTGGCTACACCTTC. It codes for CASSLYEGASGGYTF.

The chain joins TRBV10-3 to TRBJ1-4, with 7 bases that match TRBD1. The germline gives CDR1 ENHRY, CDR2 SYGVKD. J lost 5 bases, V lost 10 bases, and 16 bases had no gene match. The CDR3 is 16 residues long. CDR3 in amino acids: CATGTDTTPENEKLFF. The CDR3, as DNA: TGTGCCACCGGGACAGACACCACCCCCGAAAATGAAAAACTGTTTTTT.

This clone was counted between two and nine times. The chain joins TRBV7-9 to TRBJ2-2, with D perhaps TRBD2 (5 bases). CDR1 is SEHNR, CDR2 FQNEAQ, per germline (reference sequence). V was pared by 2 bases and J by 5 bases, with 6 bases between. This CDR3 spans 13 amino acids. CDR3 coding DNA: TGTGCCAGCAGCTTACCGGGGACCGGGGAGCTGTTTTTT. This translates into CASSLPGTGELFF.

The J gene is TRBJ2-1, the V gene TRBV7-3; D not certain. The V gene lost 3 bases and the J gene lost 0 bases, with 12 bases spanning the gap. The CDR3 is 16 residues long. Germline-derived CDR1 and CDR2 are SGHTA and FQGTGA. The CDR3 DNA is TGTGCCAGCAGCTTGCGACTTACAAGCTCCTACAATGAGCAGTTCTTC. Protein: CASSLRLTSSYNEQFF.

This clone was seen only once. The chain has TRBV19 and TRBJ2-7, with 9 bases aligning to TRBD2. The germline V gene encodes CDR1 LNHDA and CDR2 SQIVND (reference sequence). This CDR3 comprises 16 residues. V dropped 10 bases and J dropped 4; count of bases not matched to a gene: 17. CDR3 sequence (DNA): TGTGCCACCCGTTCCGATCACCTAGCGGGAACTTACGAGCAGTACTTC. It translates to CATRSDHLAGTYEQYF.